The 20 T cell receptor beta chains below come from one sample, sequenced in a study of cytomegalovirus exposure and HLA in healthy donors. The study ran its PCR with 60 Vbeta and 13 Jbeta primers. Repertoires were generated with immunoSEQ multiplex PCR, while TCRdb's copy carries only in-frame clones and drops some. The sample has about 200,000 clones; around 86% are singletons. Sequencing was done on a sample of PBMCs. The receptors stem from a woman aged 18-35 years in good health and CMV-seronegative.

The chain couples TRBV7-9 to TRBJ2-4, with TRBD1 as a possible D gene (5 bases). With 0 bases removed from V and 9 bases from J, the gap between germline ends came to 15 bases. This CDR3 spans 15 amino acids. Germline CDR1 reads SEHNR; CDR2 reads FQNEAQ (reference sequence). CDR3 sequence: CASSLADSLMGIQYF. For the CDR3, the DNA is TGTGCCAGCAGCTTAGCTGACAGCTTAATGGGCATTCAGTACTTC.

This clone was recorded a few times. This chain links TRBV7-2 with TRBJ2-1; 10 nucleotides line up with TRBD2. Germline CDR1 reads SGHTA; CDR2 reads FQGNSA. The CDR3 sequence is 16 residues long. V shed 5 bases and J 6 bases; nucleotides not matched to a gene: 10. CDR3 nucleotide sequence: TGTGCCAGCAGCCCCGGAGCGGGGGGGCCGGTCAATGAGCAGTTCTTC. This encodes CASSPGAGGPVNEQFF.

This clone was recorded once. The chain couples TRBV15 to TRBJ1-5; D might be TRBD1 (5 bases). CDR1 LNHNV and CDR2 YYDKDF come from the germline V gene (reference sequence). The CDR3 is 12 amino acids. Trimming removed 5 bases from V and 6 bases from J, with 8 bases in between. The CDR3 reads CATSVGGQPQHF. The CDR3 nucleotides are TGTGCCACCAGCGTGGGGGGTCAGCCCCAGCATTTT.

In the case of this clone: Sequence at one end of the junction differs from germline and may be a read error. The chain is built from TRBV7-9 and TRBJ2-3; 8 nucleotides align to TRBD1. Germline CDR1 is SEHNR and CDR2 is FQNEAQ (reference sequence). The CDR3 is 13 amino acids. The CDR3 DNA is TGTTCCAGCAGCTTACGGGACAGGGATACGCAGTATTTT. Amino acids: CSSSLRDRDTQYF.

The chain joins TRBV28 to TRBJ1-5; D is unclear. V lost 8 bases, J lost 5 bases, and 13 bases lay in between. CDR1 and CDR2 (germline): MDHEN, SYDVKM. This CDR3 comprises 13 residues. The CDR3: CASLRGMHQPQHF. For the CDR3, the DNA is TGTGCCAGCCTCCGCGGGATGCATCAGCCCCAGCATTTT.

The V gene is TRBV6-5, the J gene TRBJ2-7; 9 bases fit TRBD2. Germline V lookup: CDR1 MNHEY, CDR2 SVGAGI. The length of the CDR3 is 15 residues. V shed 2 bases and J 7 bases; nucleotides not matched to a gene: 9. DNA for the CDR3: TGTGCCAGCAGTTACGAGGCGGGAGGGCCGAGGGAGCAGTACTTC. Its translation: CASSYEAGGPREQYF.

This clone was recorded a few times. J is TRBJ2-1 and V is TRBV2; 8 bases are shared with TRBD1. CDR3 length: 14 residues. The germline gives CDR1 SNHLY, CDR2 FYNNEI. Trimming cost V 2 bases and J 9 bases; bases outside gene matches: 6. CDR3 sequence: CASSETGGLGEQFF. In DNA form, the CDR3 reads TGTGCCAGCAGTGAAACAGGGGGTCTTGGTGAGCAGTTCTTC.

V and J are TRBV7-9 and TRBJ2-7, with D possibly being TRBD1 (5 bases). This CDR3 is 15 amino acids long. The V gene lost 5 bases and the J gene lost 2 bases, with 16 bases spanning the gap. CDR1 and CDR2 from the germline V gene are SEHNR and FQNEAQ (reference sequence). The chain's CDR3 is CASSPPQGWTYEQYF. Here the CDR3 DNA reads TGTGCCAGCAGCCCCCCCCAGGGCTGGACCTACGAGCAGTACTTC.

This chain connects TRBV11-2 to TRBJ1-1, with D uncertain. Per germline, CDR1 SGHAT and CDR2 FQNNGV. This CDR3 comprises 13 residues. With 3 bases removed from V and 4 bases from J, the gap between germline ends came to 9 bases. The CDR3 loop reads CASSFGLATEAFF. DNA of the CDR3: TGTGCCAGCAGCTTTGGTTTAGCCACTGAAGCTTTCTTT.

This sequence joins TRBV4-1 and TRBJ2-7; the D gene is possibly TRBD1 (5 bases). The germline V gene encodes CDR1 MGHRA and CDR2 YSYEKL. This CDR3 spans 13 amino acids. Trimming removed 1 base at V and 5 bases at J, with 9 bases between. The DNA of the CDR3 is TGCGCCAGCAGCCAAGTCGGCAGGGACGAGCAGTACTTC. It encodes CASSQVGRDEQYF.

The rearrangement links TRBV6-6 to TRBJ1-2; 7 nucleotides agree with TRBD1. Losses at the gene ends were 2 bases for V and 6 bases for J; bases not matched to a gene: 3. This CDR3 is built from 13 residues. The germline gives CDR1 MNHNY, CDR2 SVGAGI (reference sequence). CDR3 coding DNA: TGTGCCAGCAGTTACAGTCAGGGGGATGGCTACACCTTC. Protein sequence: CASSYSQGDGYTF.

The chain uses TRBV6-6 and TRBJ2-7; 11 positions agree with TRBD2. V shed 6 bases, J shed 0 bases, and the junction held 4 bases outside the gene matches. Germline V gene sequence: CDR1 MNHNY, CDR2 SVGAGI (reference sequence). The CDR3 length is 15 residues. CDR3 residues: CASRGTSGSSYEQYF. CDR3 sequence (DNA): TGTGCCAGCAGGGGGACTAGCGGAAGCTCCTACGAGCAGTACTTC.

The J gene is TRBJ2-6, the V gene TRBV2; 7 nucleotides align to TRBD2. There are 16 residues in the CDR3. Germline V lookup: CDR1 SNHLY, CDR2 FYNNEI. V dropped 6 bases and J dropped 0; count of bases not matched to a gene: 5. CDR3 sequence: CASRTSRDSGANVLTF. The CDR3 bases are TGTGCCAGCAGGACTAGCCGGGACTCTGGGGCCAACGTCCTGACTTTC.

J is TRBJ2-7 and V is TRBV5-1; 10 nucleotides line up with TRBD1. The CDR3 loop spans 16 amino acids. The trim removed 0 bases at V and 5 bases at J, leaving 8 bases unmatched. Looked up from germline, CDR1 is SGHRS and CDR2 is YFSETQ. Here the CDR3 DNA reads TGCGCCAGCAGCTTGGGACACGGGACAGGGGCAGACGAGCAGTACTTC. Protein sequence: CASSLGHGTGADEQYF. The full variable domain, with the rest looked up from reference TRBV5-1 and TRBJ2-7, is KAGVTQTPRYLIKTRGQQVTLSCSPISGHRSVSWYQQTPGQGLQFLFEYFSETQRNKGNFPGRFSGRQFSNSRSEMNVSTLELGDSALYLCASSLGHGTGADEQYFGPGTRLTVT.

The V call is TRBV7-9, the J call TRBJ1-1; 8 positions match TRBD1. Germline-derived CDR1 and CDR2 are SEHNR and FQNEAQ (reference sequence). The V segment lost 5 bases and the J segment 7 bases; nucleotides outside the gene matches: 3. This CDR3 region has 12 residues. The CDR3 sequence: CASSLQGDEAFF. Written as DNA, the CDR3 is TGTGCCAGCAGCCTACAGGGGGATGAAGCTTTCTTT.

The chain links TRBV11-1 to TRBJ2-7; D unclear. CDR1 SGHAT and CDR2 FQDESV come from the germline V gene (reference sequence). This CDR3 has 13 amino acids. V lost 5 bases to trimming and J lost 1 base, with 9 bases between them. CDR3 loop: CASSVGGSYEQYF. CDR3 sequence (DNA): TGTGCCAGCAGCGTAGGCGGATCCTACGAGCAGTACTTC.

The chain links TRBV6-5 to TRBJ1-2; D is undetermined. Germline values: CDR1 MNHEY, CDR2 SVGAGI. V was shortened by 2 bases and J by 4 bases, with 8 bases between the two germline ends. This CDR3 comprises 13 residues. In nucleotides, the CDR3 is TGTGCCAGCAGTTACGGCAGGCCCTATGGCTACACCTTC. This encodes CASSYGRPYGYTF.

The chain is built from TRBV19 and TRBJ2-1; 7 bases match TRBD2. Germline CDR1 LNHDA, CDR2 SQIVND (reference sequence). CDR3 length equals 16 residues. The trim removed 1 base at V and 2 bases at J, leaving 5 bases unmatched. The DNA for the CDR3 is TGTGCCAGTAGTATAGCGGCGGGAGTAGCCTACAATGAGCAGTTCTTC. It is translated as CASSIAAGVAYNEQFF.

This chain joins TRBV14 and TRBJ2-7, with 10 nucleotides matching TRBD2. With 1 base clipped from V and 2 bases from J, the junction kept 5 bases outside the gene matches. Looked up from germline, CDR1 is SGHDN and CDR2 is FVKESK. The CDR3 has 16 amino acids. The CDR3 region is CASSQVGLAETYEQYF. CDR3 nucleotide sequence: TGTGCCAGCAGCCAAGTAGGACTAGCGGAGACCTACGAGCAGTACTTC.

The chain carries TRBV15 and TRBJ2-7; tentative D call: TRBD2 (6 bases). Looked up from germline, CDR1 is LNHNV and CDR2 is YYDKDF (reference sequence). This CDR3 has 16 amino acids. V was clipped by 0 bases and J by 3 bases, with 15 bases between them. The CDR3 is CATSRDREVGLYEQYF. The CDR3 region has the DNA TGTGCCACCAGCAGAGACAGGGAGGTGGGGCTCTACGAGCAGTACTTC.